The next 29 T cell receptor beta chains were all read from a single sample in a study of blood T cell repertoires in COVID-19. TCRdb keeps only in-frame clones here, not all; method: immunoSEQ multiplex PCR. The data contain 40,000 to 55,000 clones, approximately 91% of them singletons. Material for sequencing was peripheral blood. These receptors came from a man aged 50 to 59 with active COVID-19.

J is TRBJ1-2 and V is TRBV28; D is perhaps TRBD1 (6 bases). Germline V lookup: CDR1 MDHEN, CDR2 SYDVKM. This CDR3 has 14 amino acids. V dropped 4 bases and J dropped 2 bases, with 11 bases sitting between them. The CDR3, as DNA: TGTGCCAGCAGTTCCTGGACAGAGAACTATGGCTACACCTTC. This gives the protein CASSSWTENYGYTF.

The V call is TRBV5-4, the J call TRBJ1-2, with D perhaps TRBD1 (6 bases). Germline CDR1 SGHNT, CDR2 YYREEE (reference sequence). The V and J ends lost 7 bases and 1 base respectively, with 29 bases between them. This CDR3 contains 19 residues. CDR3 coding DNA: TGTGCCAGCCCTAACGAACCCAGTACAGGGTCGCCCTTTAACTATGGCTACACCTTC. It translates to CASPNEPSTGSPFNYGYTF.

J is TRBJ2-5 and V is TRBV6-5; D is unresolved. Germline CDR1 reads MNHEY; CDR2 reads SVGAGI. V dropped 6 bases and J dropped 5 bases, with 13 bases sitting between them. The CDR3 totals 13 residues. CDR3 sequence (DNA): TGTGCCAGCAGCATTTCCCCGAGGGAGACCCAGTACTTC. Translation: CASSISPRETQYF.

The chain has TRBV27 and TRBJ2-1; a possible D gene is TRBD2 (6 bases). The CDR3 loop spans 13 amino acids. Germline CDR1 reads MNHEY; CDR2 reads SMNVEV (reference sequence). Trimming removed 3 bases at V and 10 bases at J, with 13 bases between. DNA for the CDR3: TGTGCCAGCAGTTTCGTGGGGAGGTGGGAGCAGTTCTTC. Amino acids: CASSFVGRWEQFF.

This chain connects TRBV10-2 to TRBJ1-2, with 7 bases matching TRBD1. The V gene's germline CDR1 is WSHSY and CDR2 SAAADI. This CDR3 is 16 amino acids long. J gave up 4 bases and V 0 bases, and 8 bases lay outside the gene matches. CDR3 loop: CASSESESGTAYGYTF. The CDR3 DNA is TGCGCCAGCAGTGAGTCGGAGTCCGGGACAGCCTATGGCTACACCTTC.

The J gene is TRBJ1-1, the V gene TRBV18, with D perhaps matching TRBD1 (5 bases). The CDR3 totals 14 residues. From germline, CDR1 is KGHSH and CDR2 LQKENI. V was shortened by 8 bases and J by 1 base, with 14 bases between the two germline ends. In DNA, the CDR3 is TGTGCCAGCCGGCAGGGACTGCAGAACACTGAAGCTTTCTTT. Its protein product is CASRQGLQNTEAFF.

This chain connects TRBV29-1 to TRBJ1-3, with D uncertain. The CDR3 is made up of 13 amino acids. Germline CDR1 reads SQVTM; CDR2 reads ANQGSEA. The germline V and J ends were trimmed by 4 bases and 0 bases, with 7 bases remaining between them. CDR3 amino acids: CSVGGNSGNTIYF. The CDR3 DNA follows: TGCAGCGTTGGCGGAAACTCTGGAAACACCATATATTTT.

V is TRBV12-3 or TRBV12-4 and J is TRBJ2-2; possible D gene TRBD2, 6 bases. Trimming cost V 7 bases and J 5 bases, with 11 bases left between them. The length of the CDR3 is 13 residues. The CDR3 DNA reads TGTGCCAGCACCGACCGGGGGACCGGGGAGCTGTTTTTT. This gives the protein CASTDRGTGELFF.

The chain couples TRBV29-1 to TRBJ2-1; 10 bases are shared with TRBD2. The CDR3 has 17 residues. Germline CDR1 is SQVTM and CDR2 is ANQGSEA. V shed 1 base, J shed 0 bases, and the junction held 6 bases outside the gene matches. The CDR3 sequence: CSVEGGVAGGSYNEQFF. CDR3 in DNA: TGCAGCGTTGAAGGAGGGGTAGCGGGAGGCTCCTACAATGAGCAGTTCTTC.

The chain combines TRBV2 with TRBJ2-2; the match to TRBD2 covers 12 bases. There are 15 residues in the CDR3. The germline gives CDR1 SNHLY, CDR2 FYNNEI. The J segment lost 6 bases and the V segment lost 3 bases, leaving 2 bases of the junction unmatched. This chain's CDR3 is CASSETSGGPGELFF. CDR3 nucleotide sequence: TGTGCCAGCAGTGAGACTAGCGGGGGCCCCGGGGAGCTGTTTTTT. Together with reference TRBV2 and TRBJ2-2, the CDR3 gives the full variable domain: EPEVTQTPSHQVTQMGQEVILRCVPISNHLYFYWYRQILGQKVEFLVSFYNNEISEKSEIFDDQFSVERPDGSNFTLKIRSTKLEDSAMYFCASSETSGGPGELFFGEGSRLTVL.

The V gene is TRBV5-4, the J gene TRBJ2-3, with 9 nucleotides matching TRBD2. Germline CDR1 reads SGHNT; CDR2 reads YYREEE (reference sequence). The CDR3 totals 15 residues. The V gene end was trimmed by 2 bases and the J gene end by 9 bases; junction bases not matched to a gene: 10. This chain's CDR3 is CASSLGWREGETQYF. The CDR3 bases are TGTGCCAGCAGCTTAGGGTGGCGGGAGGGGGAGACGCAGTATTTT.

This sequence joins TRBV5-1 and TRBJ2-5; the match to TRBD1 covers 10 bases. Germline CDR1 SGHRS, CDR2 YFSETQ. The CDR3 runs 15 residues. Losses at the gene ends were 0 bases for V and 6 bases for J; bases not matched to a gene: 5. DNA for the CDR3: TGCGCCAGCAGCTTGGGGACAGGGGGACAGAAGACCCAGTACTTC. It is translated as CASSLGTGGQKTQYF.

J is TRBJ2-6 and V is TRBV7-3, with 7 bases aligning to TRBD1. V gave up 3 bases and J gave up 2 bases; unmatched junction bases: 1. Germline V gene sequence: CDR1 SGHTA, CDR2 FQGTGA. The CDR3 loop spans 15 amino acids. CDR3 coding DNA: TGTGCCAGCAGCTTCGGACAGGCTGGGGCCAACGTCCTGACTTTC. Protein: CASSFGQAGANVLTF.

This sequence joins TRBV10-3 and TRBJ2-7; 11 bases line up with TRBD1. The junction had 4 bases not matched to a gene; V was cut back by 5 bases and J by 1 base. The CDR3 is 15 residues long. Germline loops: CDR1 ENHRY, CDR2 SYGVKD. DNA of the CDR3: TGTGCCATCAGTTGGGGACAGGGGGTTTCCTACGAGCAGTACGTC. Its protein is CAISWGQGVSYEQYV.

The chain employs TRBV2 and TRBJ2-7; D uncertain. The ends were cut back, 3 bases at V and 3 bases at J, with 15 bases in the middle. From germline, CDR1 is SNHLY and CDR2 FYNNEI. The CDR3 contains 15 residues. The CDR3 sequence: CASSDFAGFVYEQYV. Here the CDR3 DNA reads TGTGCCAGCAGTGATTTCGCAGGTTTTGTCTACGAGCAGTACGTC.

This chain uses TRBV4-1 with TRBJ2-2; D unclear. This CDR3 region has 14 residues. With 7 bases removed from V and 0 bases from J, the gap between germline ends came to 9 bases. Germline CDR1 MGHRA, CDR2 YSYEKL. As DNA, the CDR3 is TGCGCCAGCACCCTCATAGCGAACACCGGGGAGCTGTTTTTT. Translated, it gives CASTLIANTGELFF.

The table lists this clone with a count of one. The CDR3 nucleotides are TGCAGTGCTAGGAAGGAGAAGACCCAGTACTTC. Translating it yields CSARKEKTQYF. The rearrangement links TRBV20-1 to TRBJ2-5; D is ambiguous. V shed 3 bases and J shed 6 bases, with 8 bases lying between them. The CDR3 loop spans 11 amino acids. Germline CDR1 DFQATT, CDR2 SNEGSKA (reference sequence).

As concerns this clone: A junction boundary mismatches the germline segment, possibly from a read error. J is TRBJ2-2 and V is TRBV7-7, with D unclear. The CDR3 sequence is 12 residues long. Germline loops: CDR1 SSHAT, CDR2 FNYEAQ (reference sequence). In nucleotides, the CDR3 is TGTGCTAGCAGTAACTCCCCCGGGGAGCTGTTTTTT. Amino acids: CASSNSPGELFF.

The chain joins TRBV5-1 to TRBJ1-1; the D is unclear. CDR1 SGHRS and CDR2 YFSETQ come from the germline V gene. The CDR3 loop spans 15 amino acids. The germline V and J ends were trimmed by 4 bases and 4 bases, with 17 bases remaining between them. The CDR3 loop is CASSPMRGSGTEAFF. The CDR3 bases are TGCGCCAGCAGCCCTATGAGAGGGTCGGGCACTGAAGCTTTCTTT. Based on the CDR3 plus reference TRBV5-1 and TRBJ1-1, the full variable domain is KAGVTQTPRYLIKTRGQQVTLSCSPISGHRSVSWYQQTPGQGLQFLFEYFSETQRNKGNFPGRFSGRQFSNSRSEMNVSTLELGDSALYLCASSPMRGSGTEAFFGQGTRLTVV.

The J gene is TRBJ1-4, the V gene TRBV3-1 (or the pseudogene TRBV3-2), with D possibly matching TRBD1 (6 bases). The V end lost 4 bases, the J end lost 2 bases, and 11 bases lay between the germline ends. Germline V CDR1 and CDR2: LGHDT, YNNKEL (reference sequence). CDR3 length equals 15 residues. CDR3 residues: CASSRGDTTNEKLFF. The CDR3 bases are TGTGCCAGCAGCCGAGGGGACACCACTAATGAAAAACTGTTTTTT.

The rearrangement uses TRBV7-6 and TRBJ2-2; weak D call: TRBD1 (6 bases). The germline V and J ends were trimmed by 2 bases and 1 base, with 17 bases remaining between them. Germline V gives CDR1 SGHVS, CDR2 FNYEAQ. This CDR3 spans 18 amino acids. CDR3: CASSLRGTMGRNTGELFF. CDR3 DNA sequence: TGTGCCAGCAGCTTAAGGGGGACGATGGGTCGGAACACCGGGGAGCTGTTTTTT.

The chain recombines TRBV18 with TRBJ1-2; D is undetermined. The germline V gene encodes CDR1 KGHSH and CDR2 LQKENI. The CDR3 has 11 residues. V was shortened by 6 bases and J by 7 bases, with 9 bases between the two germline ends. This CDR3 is CASSATTGYTF. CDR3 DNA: TGTGCCAGCTCCGCAACTACTGGCTACACCTTC.

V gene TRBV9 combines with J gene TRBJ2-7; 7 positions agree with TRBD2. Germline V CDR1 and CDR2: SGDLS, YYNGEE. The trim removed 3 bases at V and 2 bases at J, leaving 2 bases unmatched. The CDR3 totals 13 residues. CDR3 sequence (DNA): TGTGCCAGCAGCGATGGACTAGCCTACGAGCAGTACTTC. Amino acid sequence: CASSDGLAYEQYF.

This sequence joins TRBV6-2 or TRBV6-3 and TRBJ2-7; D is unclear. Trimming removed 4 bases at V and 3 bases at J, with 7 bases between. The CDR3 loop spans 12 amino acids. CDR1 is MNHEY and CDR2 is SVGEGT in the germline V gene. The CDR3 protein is CASSFPDYEQYF. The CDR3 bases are TGTGCCAGCAGTTTTCCAGACTACGAGCAGTACTTC.

The CDR3 DNA sequence: TGTGCCAGCAGCGTATCCCACAGGGACAATGAGCAGTTCTTC. It is translated as CASSVSHRDNEQFF. V is TRBV9 and J is TRBJ2-1, with a tentative D call TRBD1 (6 bases). The CDR3 loop spans 14 amino acids. CDR1 is SGDLS and CDR2 is YYNGEE in the germline V gene. The V end lost 1 base, the J end lost 5 bases, and 10 bases lay between the germline ends.

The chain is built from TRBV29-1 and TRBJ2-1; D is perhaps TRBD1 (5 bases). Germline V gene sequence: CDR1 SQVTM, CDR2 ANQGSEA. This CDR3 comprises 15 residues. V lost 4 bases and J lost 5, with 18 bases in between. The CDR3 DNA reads TGCAGCGTTGTATTGCCAACAGGAACTAACAATGAGCAGTTCTTC. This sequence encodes CSVVLPTGTNNEQFF.

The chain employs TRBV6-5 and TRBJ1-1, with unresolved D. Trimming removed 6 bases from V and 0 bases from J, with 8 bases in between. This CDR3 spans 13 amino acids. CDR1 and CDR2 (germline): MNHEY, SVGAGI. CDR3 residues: CASSQDLNTEAFF. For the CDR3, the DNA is TGTGCCAGCAGCCAGGACTTGAACACTGAAGCTTTCTTT.

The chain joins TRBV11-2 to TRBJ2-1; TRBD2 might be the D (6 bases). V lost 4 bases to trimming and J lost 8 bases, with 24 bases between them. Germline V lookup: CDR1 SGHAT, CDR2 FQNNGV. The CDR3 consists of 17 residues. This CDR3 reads CASSSGVWGDGTDEQFF. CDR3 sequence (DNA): TGTGCCAGCAGCTCGGGTGTCTGGGGGGACGGGACGGATGAGCAGTTCTTC.

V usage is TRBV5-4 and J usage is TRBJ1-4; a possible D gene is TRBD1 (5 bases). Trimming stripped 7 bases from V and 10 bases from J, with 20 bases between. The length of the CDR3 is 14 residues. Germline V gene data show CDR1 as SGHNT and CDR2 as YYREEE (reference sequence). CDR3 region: CASGREGLSGKLFF. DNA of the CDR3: TGTGCCAGCGGGAGGGAGGGGTTATCTGGAAAACTGTTTTTT.